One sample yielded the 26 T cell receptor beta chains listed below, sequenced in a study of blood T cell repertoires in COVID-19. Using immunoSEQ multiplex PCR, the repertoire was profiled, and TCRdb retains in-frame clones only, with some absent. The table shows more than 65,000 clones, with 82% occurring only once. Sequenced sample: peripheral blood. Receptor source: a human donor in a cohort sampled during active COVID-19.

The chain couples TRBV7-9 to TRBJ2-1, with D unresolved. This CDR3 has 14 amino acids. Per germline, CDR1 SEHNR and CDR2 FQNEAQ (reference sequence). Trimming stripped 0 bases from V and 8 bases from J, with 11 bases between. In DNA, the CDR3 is TGTGCCAGCAGCTTAGCACAGAGTTTTGATGAGCAGTTCTTC. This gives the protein CASSLAQSFDEQFF. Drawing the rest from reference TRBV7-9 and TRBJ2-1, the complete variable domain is DTGVSQNPRHKITKRGQNVTFRCDPISEHNRLYWYRQTLGQGPEFLTYFQNEAQLEKSRLLSDRFSAERPKGSFSTLEIQRTEQGDSAMYLCASSLAQSFDEQFFGPGTRLTVL.

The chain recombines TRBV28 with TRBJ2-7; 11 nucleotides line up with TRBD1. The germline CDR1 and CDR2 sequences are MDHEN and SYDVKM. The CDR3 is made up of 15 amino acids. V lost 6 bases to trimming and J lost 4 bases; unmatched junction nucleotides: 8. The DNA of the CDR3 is TGTGCCAGCAGCCCTGAAGGGGACAGGGGGTACGAGCAGTACTTC. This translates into CASSPEGDRGYEQYF.

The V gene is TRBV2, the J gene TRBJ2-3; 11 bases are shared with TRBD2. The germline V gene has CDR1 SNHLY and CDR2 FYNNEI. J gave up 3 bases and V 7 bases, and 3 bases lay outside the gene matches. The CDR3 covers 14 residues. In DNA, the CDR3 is TGTGCCAGCAACCGACTAGCGGGGACAGATACGCAGTATTTT. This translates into CASNRLAGTDTQYF.

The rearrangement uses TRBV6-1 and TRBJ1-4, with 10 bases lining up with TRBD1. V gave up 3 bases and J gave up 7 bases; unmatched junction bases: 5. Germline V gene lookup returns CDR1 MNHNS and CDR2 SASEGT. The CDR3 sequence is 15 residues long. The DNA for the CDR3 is TGTGCCAGCAGTGAGACAGGGGGCTTTGGTGAAAAACTGTTTTTT. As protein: CASSETGGFGEKLFF.

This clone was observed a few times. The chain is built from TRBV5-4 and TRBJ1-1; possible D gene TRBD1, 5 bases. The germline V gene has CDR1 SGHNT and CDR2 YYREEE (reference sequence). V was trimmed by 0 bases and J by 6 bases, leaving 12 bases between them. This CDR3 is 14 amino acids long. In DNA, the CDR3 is TGTGCCAGCAGCTTGGATGGGGGGATCGCTGAAGCTTTCTTT. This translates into CASSLDGGIAEAFF.

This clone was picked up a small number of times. This CDR3 reads CASRASALQDRLTSYEQYF. The CDR3 DNA follows: TGTGCCAGCCGGGCGTCAGCTCTGCAGGACAGACTAACCTCCTACGAGCAGTACTTC. The chain joins TRBV18 to TRBJ2-7; D perhaps matches TRBD1 (6 bases). The CDR3 is made up of 19 amino acids. V was shortened by 8 bases and J by 0 bases, with 29 bases between the two germline ends. In germline, CDR1 is KGHSH, CDR2 LQKENI.

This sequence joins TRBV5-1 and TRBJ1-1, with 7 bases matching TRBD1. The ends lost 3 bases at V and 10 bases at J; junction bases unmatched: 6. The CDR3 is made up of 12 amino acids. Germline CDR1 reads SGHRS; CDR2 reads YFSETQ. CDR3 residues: CASSSTDRAAFF. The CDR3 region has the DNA TGCGCCAGCAGCTCAACAGACAGGGCAGCTTTCTTT.

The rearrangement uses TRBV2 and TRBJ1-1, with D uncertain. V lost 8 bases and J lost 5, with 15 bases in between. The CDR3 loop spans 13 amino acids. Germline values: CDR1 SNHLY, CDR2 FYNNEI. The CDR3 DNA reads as TGTGCCAGCCTTGAAATGCGGGCGACTGAAGCTTTCTTT. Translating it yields CASLEMRATEAFF.

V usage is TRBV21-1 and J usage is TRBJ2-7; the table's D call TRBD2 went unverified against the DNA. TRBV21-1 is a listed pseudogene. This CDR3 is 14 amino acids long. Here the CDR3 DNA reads TGTGCCAGCGGGAGCGGGGGGGCCTTATACGAGCAGTACTTC. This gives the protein CASGSGGALYEQYF.

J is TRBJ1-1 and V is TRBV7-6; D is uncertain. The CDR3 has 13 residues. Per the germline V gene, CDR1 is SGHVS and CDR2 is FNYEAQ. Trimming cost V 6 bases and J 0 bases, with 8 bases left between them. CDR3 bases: TGTGCCAGCAGTTACGGGATGAACACTGAAGCTTTCTTT. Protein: CASSYGMNTEAFF.

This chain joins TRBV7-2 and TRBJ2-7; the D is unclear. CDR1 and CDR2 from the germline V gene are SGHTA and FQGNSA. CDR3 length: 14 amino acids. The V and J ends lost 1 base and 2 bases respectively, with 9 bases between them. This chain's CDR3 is CASSLVAGTYEQYF. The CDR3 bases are TGTGCCAGCAGCTTAGTGGCAGGAACCTACGAGCAGTACTTC.

The CDR3 DNA sequence: TGTGCCAGCAGCGCTACGACAGGGGGGCATGGCTACACCTTC. It codes for CASSATTGGHGYTF. The chain links TRBV9 to TRBJ1-2, with 9 bases lining up with TRBD1. The germline V gene has CDR1 SGDLS and CDR2 YYNGEE. The CDR3 spans 14 residues. Trimming took 3 bases from V and 6 from J; bases not matched to a gene: 6. The whole variable domain, filled in from reference TRBV9 and TRBJ1-2, reads DSGVTQTPKHLITATGQRVTLRCSPRSGDLSVYWYQQSLDQGLQFLIQYYNGEERAKGNILERFSAQQFPDLHSELNLSSLELGDSALYFCASSATTGGHGYTFGSGTRLTVV.

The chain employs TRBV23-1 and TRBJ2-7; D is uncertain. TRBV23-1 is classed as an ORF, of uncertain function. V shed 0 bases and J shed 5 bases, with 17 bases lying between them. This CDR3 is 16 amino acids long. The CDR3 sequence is CASSQSDSPLLHEQYF. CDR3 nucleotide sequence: TGCGCCAGCAGTCAATCCGACTCTCCTTTGCTCCACGAGCAGTACTTC.

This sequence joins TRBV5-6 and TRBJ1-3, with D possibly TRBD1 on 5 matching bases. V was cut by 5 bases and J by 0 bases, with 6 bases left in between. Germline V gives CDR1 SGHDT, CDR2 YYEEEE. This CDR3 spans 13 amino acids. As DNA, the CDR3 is TGTGCCAGCAGAGACAGCTCTGGAAACACCATATATTTT. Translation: CASRDSSGNTIYF.

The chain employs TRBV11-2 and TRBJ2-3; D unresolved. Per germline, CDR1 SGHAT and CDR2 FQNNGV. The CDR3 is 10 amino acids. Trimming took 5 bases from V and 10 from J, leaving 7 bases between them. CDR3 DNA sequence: TGTGCCAGCAGCGAGATGGCGCAGTATTTT. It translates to CASSEMAQYF.

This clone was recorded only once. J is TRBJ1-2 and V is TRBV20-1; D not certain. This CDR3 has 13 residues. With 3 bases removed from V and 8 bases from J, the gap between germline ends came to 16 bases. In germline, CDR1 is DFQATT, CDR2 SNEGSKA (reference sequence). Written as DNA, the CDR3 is TGCAGTGCTAGTGCGGCAGCGACCGCGGGCTACACCTTC. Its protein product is CSASAAATAGYTF.

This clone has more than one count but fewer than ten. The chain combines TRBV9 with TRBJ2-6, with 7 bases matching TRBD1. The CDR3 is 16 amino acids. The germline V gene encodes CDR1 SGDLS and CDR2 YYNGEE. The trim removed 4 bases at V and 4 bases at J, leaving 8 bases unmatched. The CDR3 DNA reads TGTGCCAGCAGCCCGCGACAGGGAAGCGGGGCCAACGTCCTGACTTTC. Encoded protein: CASSPRQGSGANVLTF.

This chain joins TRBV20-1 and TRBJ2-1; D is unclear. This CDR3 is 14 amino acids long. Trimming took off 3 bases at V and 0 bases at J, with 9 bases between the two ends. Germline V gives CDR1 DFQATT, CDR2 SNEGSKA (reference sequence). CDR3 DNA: TGCAGTGCTAGTCCCACAAGCTCCTACAATGAGCAGTTCTTC. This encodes CSASPTSSYNEQFF.

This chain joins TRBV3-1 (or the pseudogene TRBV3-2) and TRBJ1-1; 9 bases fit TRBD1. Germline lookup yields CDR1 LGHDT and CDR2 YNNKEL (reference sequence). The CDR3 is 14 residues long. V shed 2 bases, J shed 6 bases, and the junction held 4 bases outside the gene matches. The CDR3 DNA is TGTGCCAGCAGCCAACGGGACAGGGTTTCTGAAGCTTTCTTT. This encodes CASSQRDRVSEAFF.

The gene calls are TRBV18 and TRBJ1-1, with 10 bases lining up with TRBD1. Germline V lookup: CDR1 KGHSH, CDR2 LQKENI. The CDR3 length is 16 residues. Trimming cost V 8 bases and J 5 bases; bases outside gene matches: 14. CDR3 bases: TGTGCCAGCAACCAGCCCTCGACAGGGGGCGCAACTGAAGCTTTCTTT. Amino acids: CASNQPSTGGATEAFF.

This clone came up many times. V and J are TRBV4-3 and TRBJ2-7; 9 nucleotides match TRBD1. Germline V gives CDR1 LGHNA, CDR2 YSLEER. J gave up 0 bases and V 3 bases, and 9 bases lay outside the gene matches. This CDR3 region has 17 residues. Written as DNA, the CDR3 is TGCGCCAGCAGCCAGGGGACAGGGCCGTCGAGCTCCTACGAGCAGTACTTC. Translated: CASSQGTGPSSSYEQYF.

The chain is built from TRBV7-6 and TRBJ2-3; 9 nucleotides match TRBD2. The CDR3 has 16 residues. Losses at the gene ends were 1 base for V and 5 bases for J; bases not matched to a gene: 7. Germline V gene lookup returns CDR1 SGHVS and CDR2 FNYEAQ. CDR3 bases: TGTGCCAGCAGCTTAGAGGGCGGGGGGGCCGGAGATACGCAGTATTTT. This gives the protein CASSLEGGGAGDTQYF.

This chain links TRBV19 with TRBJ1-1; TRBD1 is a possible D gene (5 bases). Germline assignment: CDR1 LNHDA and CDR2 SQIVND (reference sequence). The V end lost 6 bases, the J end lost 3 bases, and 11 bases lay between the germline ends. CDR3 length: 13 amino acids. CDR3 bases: TGTGCCAGTAGGGAGCGGGGCGACACTGAAGCTTTCTTT. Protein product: CASRERGDTEAFF.

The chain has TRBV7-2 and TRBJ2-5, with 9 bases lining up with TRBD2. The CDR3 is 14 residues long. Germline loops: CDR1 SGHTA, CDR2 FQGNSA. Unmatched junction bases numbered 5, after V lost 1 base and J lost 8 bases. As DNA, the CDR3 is TGTGCCAGCAGCTTAGGCGGGGGGGCCTCTACCCAGTACTTC. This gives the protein CASSLGGGASTQYF.

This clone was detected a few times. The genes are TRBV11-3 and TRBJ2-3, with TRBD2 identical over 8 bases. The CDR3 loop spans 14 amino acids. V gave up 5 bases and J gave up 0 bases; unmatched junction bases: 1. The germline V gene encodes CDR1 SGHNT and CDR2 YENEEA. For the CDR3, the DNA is TGTGCCAGCAGCCGCGGGGGGAGCACAGATACGCAGTATTTT. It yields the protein CASSRGGSTDTQYF.

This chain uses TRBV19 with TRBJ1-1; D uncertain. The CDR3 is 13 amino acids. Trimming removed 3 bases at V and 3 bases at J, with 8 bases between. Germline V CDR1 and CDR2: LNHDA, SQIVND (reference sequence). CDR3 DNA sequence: TGTGCCAGTAGTATCGTCCAGTACACTGAAGCTTTCTTT. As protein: CASSIVQYTEAFF.